These 17 T cell receptor beta chains share one sample of origin, sequenced in a study of blood T cell repertoires in COVID-19. Libraries were prepared by immunoSEQ multiplex PCR; TCRdb keeps only in-frame clonotypes and omits some of them. This sample has roughly 200,000 clones, with around 91% found just once. Material: peripheral blood. The receptors derive from a man in his fifties or sixties with acute or convalescent COVID-19.

The rearrangement uses TRBV11-2 and TRBJ1-1; D is unresolved. Trimming removed 3 bases at V and 1 base at J, with 12 bases between. The germline CDR1 and CDR2 sequences are SGHAT and FQNNGV. This CDR3 is 15 amino acids long. CDR3 sequence (DNA): TGTGCCAGCAGCTTCACGGGAGGAGGGAACACTGAAGCTTTCTTT. Its translation: CASSFTGGGNTEAFF.

The chain has TRBV2 and TRBJ2-7, with 12 bases that match TRBD1. V dropped 7 bases and J dropped 5; count of bases not matched to a gene: 9. The CDR3 is made up of 15 amino acids. Germline CDR1 reads SNHLY; CDR2 reads FYNNEI. The CDR3 region is CASTNRDRGPNEQYF. The CDR3, as DNA: TGTGCCAGCACCAACCGGGACAGGGGGCCCAACGAGCAGTACTTC. The whole variable domain, filled in from reference TRBV2 and TRBJ2-7, reads EPEVTQTPSHQVTQMGQEVILRCVPISNHLYFYWYRQILGQKVEFLVSFYNNEISEKSEIFDDQFSVERPDGSNFTLKIRSTKLEDSAMYFCASTNRDRGPNEQYFGPGTRLTVT.

The rearrangement links TRBV11-2 to TRBJ2-2, with D perhaps TRBD1 (6 bases). CDR1 is SGHAT and CDR2 is FQNNGV in the germline V gene. Between the trimmed V and J ends, which lost 4 bases and 4 bases, there was a span of 16 bases. The CDR3 has 16 residues. CDR3 region: CASSSRPKGVTGELFF. For the CDR3, the DNA is TGTGCCAGCAGCTCCCGGCCGAAGGGGGTCACCGGGGAGCTGTTTTTT. Using reference TRBV11-2 and TRBJ2-2 for the parts outside the CDR3, the full variable domain is EAGVAQSPRYKIIEKRQSVAFWCNPISGHATLYWYQQILGQGPKLLIQFQNNGVVDDSQLPKDRFSAERLKGVDSTLKIQPAKLEDSAVYLCASSSRPKGVTGELFFGEGSRLTVL.

The chain is built from TRBV27 and TRBJ2-1; D might be TRBD1 (7 bases). Germline CDR1 MNHEY, CDR2 SMNVEV (reference sequence). CDR3 size: 15 residues. Trimming took 1 base from V and 7 from J, leaving 14 bases between them. The CDR3 loop reads CASSLLEGARNEQFF. The CDR3 DNA reads as TGTGCCAGCAGTTTATTGGAGGGGGCGCGGAATGAGCAGTTCTTC.

The chain carries TRBV7-9 and TRBJ1-1; a weak D match, TRBD1 (5 bases). V gave up 6 bases and J gave up 5 bases, with 16 bases separating them. The CDR3 loop spans 14 amino acids. Per the germline V gene, CDR1 is SEHNR and CDR2 is FQNEAQ (reference sequence). The CDR3 spells CASRGGAFGTEAFF. The CDR3 DNA reads TGTGCCAGCAGGGGAGGGGCCTTTGGGACTGAAGCTTTCTTT.

The chain combines TRBV5-1 with TRBJ1-2; D unresolved. V was shortened by 2 bases and J by 3 bases, with 5 bases between the two germline ends. The CDR3 has 12 amino acids. The germline V gene has CDR1 SGHRS and CDR2 YFSETQ. In nucleotides, the CDR3 is TGCGCCAGCAGCTTCGCAGACTATGGCTACACCTTC. Translating gives CASSFADYGYTF. Combining the CDR3 with reference TRBV5-1 and TRBJ1-2 gives the whole variable domain KAGVTQTPRYLIKTRGQQVTLSCSPISGHRSVSWYQQTPGQGLQFLFEYFSETQRNKGNFPGRFSGRQFSNSRSEMNVSTLELGDSALYLCASSFADYGYTFGSGTRLTVV.

The V call is TRBV7-2, the J call TRBJ1-3; tentatively, D is TRBD1 (6 bases). The CDR3 is 15 amino acids. Looked up from germline, CDR1 is SGHTA and CDR2 is FQGNSA. Trimming shortened V by 4 bases and J by 4 bases, and 14 bases separated the two germline ends. The CDR3 coding sequence is TGTGCCAGCAGCTCCTACCGGCAGGGGGGAAACACCATATATTTT. Protein: CASSSYRQGGNTIYF.

The V call is TRBV29-1, the J call TRBJ1-1; D may be TRBD1 (6 bases). V was trimmed by 2 bases and J by 9 bases, leaving 10 bases between them. From germline, CDR1 is SQVTM and CDR2 ANQGSEA. CDR3 length: 11 amino acids. In nucleotides, the CDR3 is TGCAGCGTTGAAAGGGGGTACAAAGCTTTCTTT. Encoded protein: CSVERGYKAFF.

The chain couples TRBV5-4 to TRBJ1-1; D is ambiguous. This CDR3 contains 16 residues. V was clipped by 3 bases and J by 1 base, with 16 bases between them. Germline V gene lookup returns CDR1 SGHNT and CDR2 YYREEE (reference sequence). CDR3 bases: TGTGCCAGCAGCTCGGGGAGGGAGGGTAGGAACACTGAAGCTTTCTTT. This sequence encodes CASSSGREGRNTEAFF.

The chain is built from TRBV7-9 and TRBJ2-7, with 8 bases aligning to TRBD2. The CDR3 contains 16 residues. With 5 bases clipped from V and 6 bases from J, the junction kept 15 bases outside the gene matches. Germline V gene lookup returns CDR1 SEHNR and CDR2 FQNEAQ (reference sequence). In DNA form, the CDR3 reads TGTGCCAGCAGCCCGAGGAGAGGCGCGGGAGGATCCGAGCAGTACTTC. It yields the protein CASSPRRGAGGSEQYF.

The chain joins TRBV24-1 to TRBJ2-1; 8 bases fit TRBD1. Unmatched junction bases numbered 13, after V lost 4 bases and J lost 6 bases. Germline CDR1 reads KGHDR; CDR2 reads SFDVKD. CDR3 size: 17 residues. The CDR3 region is CATSDTSGTGDFNEQFF. CDR3 coding DNA: TGTGCCACCAGTGACACCTCCGGGACAGGAGACTTCAATGAGCAGTTCTTC.

The chain employs TRBV28 and TRBJ2-5, with 9 bases matching TRBD1. V lost 6 bases, J lost 0 bases, and 5 bases stayed unmatched. Per the germline V gene, CDR1 is MDHEN and CDR2 is SYDVKM. The CDR3 spans 15 residues. CDR3 protein: CASSTGTGNQETQYF. CDR3 bases: TGTGCCAGCAGCACCGGGACAGGGAACCAAGAGACCCAGTACTTC.

The rearrangement joins TRBV6-5 to TRBJ1-2, with D possibly TRBD1 on 5 matching bases. Trimming stripped 2 bases from V and 8 bases from J, with 15 bases between. This CDR3 comprises 14 residues. The germline CDR1 and CDR2 sequences are MNHEY and SVGAGI. This chain's CDR3 is CASSYRLAGRGYTF. The CDR3 DNA sequence: TGTGCCAGCAGTTACCGGTTGGCAGGGAGGGGCTACACCTTC.

This sequence joins TRBV9 and TRBJ1-1; perhaps TRBD1 as D (5 bases). The length of the CDR3 is 19 residues. The V end was cut by 4 bases, the J end by 0 bases, with 25 bases between. Germline V gives CDR1 SGDLS, CDR2 YYNGEE. The CDR3 region is CASSPPTLGQGRMNTEAFF. CDR3 DNA: TGTGCCAGCAGCCCTCCTACCCTTGGACAAGGGCGCATGAACACTGAAGCTTTCTTT.

With regard to this clone: One end of the junction does not line up with germline, which may come from a read error. V usage is TRBV2 and J usage is TRBJ1-2, with a possible D match to TRBD1 (5 bases). The CDR3 is made up of 14 amino acids. Germline CDR1 is SNHLY and CDR2 is FYNNEI. CDR3 sequence (DNA): TGTGCCAGCAGCGAAGACAGCACCTACTATGGCTACACCTTC. This sequence encodes CASSEDSTYYGYTF.

This sequence joins TRBV7-2 and TRBJ2-3, with TRBD2 matching over 15 bases. The CDR3 has 15 amino acids. The germline V gene encodes CDR1 SGHTA and CDR2 FQGNSA. The trim removed 6 bases at V and 4 bases at J, leaving 2 bases unmatched. The chain's CDR3 is CASRRTSGGADTQYF. The CDR3, as DNA: TGTGCCAGCAGACGGACTAGCGGGGGGGCAGATACGCAGTATTTT. Full variable domain (outside the CDR3, taken from reference TRBV7-2 and TRBJ2-3): GAGVSQSPSNKVTEKGKDVELRCDPISGHTALYWYRQSLGQGLEFLIYFQGNSAPDKSGLPSDRFSAERTGGSVSTLTIQRTQQEDSAVYLCASRRTSGGADTQYFGPGTRLTVL.

The chain carries TRBV24-1 and TRBJ2-1; 7 positions agree with TRBD1. Germline V gives CDR1 KGHDR, CDR2 SFDVKD. With 9 bases clipped from V and 0 bases from J, the junction kept 10 bases outside the gene matches. This CDR3 comprises 16 residues. The CDR3 reads CATLKPTGSSYNEQFF. The CDR3 nucleotides read TGTGCCACCCTGAAGCCGACAGGGAGCTCCTACAATGAGCAGTTCTTC.